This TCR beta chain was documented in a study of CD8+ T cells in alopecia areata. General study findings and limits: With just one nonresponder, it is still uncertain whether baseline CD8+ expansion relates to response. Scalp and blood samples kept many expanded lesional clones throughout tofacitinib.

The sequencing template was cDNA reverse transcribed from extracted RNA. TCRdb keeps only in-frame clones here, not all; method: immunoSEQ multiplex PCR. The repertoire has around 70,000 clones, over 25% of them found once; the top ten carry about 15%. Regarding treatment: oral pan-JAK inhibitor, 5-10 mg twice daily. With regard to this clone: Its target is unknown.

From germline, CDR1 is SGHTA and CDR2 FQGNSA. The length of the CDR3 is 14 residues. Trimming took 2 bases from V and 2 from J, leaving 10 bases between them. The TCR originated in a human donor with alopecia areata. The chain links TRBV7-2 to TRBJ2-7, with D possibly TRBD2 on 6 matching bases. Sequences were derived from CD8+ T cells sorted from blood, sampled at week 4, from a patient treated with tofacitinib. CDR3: CASSLIRTTYEQYF. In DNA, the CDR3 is TGTGCCAGCAGCTTAATCCGGACTACCTACGAGCAGTACTTC.